This T cell receptor (beta chain) was identified during a study of cytomegalovirus exposure and HLA in healthy donors. Overall study findings and caveats: The classifier was said to identify cytomegalovirus status with high specificity and sensitivity. The tendency of first-cohort TCR clusters to co-occur in the 120 validation repertoires was the finding of a later analysis.

There are 16 residues in the CDR3. J gave up 8 bases and V 4 bases, and 13 bases lay outside the gene matches. Germline V gives CDR1 MNHEY, CDR2 SMNVEV (reference sequence). Concerning this clone itself: Antigen unknown.

From the 120-subject validation cohort, which was separate from the approximately 700-subject first cohort, the donors were drawn. Here immunoSEQ multiplex PCR was the method, and the copy in TCRdb shows in-frame clones only, minus some. The table records about 220,000 clones, 85% to 95% of them present only once. Sequenced input: PBMCs. The chain joins TRBV27 to TRBJ2-1; 8 bases are a match to TRBD2. The sequence derives from a woman between 18 and 30 years old in good health and CMV-seronegative. CDR3 DNA sequence: TGTGCCAGCAGTTACCCTCGGGGTAGCGGGATCTATGAGCAGTTCTTC. This encodes CASSYPRGSGIYEQFF.